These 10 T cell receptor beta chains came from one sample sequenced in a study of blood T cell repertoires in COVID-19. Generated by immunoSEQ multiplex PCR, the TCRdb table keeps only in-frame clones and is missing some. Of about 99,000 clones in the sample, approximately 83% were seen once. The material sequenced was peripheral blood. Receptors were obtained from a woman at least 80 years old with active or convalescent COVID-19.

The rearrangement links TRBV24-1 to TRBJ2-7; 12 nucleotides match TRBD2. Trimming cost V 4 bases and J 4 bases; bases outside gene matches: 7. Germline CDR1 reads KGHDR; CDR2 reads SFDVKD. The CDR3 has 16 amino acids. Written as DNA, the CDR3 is TGTGCCACCAGTGACCCGACTAGCGGGGGTCGGTACGAGCAGTACTTC. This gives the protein CATSDPTSGGRYEQYF.

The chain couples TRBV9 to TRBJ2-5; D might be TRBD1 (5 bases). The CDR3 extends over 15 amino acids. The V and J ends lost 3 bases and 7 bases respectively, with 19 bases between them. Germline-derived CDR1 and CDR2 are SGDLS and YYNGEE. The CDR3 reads CASSGPGAVGVTQYF. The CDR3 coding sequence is TGTGCCAGCAGCGGCCCTGGGGCCGTTGGGGTGACCCAGTACTTC.

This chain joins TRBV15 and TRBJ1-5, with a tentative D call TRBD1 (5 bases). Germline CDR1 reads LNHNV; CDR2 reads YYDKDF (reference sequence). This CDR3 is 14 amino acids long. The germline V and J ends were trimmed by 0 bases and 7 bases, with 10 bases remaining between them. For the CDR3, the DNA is TGTGCCACCAGCAGAGATTCCCAGGGCCAGCCCCAGCATTTT. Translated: CATSRDSQGQPQHF. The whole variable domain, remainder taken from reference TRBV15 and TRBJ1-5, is DAMVIQNPRYQVTQFGKPVTLSCSQTLNHNVMYWYQQKSSQAPKLLFHYYDKDFNNEADTPDNFQSRRPNTSFCFLDIRSPGLGDTAMYLCATSRDSQGQPQHFGDGTRLSIL.

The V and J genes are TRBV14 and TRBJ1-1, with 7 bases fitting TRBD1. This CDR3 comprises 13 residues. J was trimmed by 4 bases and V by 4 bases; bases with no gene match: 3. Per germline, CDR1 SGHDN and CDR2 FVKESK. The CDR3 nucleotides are TGTGCCAGCAGCCTAAACAGGGGCACTGAAGCTTTCTTT. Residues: CASSLNRGTEAFF.

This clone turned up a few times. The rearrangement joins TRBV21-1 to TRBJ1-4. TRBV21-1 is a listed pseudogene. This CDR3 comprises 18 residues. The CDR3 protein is CASSKGNRHTGSNEKLFF. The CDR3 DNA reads TGTGCCAGCAGCAAAGGTAATAGGCATACGGGGTCTAATGAAAAACTGTTTTTT.

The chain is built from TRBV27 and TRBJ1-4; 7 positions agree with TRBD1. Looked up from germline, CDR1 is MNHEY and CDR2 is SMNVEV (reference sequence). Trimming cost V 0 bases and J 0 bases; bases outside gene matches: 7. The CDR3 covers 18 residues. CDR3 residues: CASSLSPGQSPTNEKLFF. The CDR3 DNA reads TGTGCCAGCAGTTTATCTCCGGGACAGAGCCCAACTAATGAAAAACTGTTTTTT.

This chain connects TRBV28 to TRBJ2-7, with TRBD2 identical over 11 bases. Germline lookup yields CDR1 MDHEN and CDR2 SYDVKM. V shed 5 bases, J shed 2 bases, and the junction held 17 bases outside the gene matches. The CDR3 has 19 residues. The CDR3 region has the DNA TGTGCCAGCAGTCGACCCCCCCTATTCTCTAGCGGGGGGCCCTACGAGCAGTACTTC. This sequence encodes CASSRPPLFSSGGPYEQYF.

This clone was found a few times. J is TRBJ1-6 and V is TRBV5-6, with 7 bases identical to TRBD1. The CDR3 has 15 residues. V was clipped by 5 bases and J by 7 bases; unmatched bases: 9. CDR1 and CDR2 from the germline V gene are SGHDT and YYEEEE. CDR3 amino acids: CASSFRTGGNSPLHF. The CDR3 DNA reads TGTGCCAGCAGTTTTCGGACAGGCGGAAATTCACCCCTCCACTTT. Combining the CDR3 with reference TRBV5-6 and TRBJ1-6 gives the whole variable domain DAGVTQSPTHLIKTRGQQVTLRCSPKSGHDTVSWYQQALGQGPQFIFQYYEEEERQRGNFPDRFSGHQFPNYSSELNVNALLLGDSALYLCASSFRTGGNSPLHFGNGTRLTVT.

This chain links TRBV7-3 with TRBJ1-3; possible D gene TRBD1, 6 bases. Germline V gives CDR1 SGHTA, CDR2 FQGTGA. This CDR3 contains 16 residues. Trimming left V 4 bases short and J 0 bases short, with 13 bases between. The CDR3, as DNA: TGTGCCAGCAGCTCAGGGGACCCGAGCTCTGGAAACACCATATATTTT. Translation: CASSSGDPSSGNTIYF. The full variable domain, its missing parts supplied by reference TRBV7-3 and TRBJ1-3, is GAGVSQTPSNKVTEKGKYVELRCDPISGHTALYWYRQSLGQGPEFLIYFQGTGAADDSGLPNDRFFAVRPEGSVSTLKIQRTERGDSAVYLCASSSGDPSSGNTIYFGEGSWLTVV.

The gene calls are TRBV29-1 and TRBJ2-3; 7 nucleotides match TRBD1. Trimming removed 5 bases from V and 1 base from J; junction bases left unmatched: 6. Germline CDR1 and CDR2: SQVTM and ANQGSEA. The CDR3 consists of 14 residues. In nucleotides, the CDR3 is TGCAGCGTTTATCGAGGGGGCGGCACAGATACGCAGTATTTT. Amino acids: CSVYRGGGTDTQYF.